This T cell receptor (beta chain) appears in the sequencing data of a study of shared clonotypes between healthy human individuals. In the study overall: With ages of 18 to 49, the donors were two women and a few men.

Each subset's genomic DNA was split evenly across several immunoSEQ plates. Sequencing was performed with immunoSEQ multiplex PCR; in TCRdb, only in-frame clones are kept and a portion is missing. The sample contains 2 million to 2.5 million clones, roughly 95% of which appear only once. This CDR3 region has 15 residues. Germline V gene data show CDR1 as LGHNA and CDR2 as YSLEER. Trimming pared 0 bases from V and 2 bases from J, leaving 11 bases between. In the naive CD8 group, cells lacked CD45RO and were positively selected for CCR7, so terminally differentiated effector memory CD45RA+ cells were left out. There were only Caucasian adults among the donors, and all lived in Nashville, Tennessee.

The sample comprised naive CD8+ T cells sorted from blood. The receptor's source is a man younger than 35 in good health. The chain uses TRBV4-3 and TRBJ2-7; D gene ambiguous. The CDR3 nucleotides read TGCGCCAGCAGCCAAGACTTCGGCTCCCCCTACGAGCAGTACTTC. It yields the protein CASSQDFGSPYEQYF.